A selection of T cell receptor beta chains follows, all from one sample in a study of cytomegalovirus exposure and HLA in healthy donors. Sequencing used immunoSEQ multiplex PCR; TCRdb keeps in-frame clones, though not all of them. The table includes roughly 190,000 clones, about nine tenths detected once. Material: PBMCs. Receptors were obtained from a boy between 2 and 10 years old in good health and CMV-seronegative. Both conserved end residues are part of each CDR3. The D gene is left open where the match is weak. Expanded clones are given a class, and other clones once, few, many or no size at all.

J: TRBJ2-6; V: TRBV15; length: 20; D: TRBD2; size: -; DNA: TGTGCCACCAGCAGGGGGGTACTAGCGGAGGTGGGATCTGGGGCCAACGTCCTGACTTTC; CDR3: CATSRGVLAEVGSGANVLTF
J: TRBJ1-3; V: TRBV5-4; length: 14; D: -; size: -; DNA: TGTGCCAGCAGCTTGGAGCTCTCTGGAAACACCATATATTTT; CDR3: CASSLELSGNTIYF
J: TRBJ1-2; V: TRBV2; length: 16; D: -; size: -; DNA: TGTGCCAGCAGTGAGATGGGGGCGTTACGTAACTATGGCTACACCTTC; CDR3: CASSEMGALRNYGYTF
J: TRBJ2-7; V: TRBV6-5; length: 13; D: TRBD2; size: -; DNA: TGTGCCAGTGGAGCGGGGGGCCTTTACGAGCAGTACTTC; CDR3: CASGAGGLYEQYF
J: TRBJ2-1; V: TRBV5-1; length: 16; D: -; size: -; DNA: TGCGCCAGCAGCTTGACAGAGTTTCTTTCCTACAATGAGCAGTTCTTC; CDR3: CASSLTEFLSYNEQFF
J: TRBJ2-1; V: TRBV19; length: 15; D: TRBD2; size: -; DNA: TGTGCCAGTAGTCTTCAGCGGGGGGGCTGGAATGAGCAGTTCTTC; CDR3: CASSLQRGGWNEQFF
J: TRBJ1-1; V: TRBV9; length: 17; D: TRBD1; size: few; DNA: TGTGCCAGCAGCGCCAGACAGGGGGGACCCTCTGGGGCTGAAGCTTTCTTT; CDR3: CASSARQGGPSGAEAFF
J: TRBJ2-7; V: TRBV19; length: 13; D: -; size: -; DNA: TGTGCCAGTAGTATAAACAGGGAATACGAGCAGTACTTC; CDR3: CASSINREYEQYF
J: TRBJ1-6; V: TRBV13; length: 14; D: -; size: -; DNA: TGTGCCAGCAGTCCCGCGGGCTATAATTCACCCCTCCACTTT; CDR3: CASSPAGYNSPLHF
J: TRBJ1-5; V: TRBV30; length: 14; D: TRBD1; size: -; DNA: TGTGCCTGGAGTGTAGGACAGGGGGATCAGCCCCAGCATTTT; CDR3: CAWSVGQGDQPQHF
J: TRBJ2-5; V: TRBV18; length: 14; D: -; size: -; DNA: TGTGCCAGCTCACCAACGGGGGTTCAAGAGACCCAGTACTTC; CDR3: CASSPTGVQETQYF
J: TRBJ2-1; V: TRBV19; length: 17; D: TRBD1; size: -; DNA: TGTGCCAGTAGTCACTCACAGGGGGCGAGCTCCTACAATGAGCAGTTCTTC; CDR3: CASSHSQGASSYNEQFF
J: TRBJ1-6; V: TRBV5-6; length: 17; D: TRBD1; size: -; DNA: TGTGCCAGCAGCTTCACAGGGGCCCGGGTAAATAATTCACCCCTCCACTTT; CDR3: CASSFTGARVNNSPLHF
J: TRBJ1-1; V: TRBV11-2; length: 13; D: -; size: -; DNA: TGTGCCAGCAGCTTAGTCCCGGGATCTGAAGCTTTCTTT; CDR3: CASSLVPGSEAFF
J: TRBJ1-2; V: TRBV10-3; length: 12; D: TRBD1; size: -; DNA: TGTGCCATCGGAACAGGGGGGAACGGCTACACCTTC; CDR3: CAIGTGGNGYTF
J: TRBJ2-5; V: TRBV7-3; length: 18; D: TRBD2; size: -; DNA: TGTGCCAGCAGCCCCTATGGGGGTAGCGGGGGGGCCGGAGAGACCCAGTACTTC; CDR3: CASSPYGGSGGAGETQYF
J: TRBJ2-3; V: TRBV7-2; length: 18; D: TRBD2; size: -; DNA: TGTGCCAGCAGCTTAGTGGCGGGGACTAGCGCCCCCAGGGATACGCAGTATTTT; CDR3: CASSLVAGTSAPRDTQYF
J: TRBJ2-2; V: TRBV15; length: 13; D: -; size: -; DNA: TGTGCCTCCCGCCTTAGGGGTCTCGGGGAGCTGTTTTTT; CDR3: CASRLRGLGELFF
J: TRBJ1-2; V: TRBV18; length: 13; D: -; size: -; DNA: TGTGCCAGCTCACCCCCCGGAGGGGAGGGCTACACCTTC; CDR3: CASSPPGGEGYTF
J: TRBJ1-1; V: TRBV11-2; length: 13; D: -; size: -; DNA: TGTGCCAGCAGCGAGGACAGAAACACTGAAGCTTTCTTT; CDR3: CASSEDRNTEAFF
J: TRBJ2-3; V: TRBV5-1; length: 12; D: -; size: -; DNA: TGCGCCAGCAGATCTAGCACAGATACGCAGTATTTT; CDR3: CASRSSTDTQYF
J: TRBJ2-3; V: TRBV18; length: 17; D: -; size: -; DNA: TGTGCCAGCTCACCGGGATCCTGGACAGCGAGCACAGATACGCAGTATTTT; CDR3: CASSPGSWTASTDTQYF
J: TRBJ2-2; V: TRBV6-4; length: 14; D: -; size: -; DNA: TGTGCCAGCAGTGACCCAGGGATGACCGGGGAGCTGTTTTTT; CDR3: CASSDPGMTGELFF
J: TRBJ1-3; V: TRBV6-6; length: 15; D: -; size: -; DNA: TGTGCCAGCAGCCCCACAGGTCACTCTGGAAACACCATATATTTT; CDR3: CASSPTGHSGNTIYF
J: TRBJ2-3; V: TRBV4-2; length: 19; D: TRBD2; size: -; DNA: TGTGCCAGCAGCCAAGATCAGGGGACTAGCGGGGGGGCATCCGATACGCAGTATTTT; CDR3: CASSQDQGTSGGASDTQYF
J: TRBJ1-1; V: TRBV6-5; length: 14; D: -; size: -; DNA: TGTGCCAGCAGTCGCCTGTCGGGGTCACCTGAAGCTTTCTTT; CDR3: CASSRLSGSPEAFF
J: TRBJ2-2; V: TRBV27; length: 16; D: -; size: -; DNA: TGTGCCAGCAGTGCCGCGGGACTCCTAAGGACCGGGGAGCTGTTTTTT; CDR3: CASSAAGLLRTGELFF
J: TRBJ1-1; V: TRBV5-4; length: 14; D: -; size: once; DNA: TGTGCCAGCAGCCCGGACAGCATGAACACTGAAGCTTTCTTT; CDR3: CASSPDSMNTEAFF
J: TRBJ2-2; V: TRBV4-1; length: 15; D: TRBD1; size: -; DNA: TGCGCCAGCAGCCATAGGACAGGGGCGGCCGGGGAGCTGTTTTTT; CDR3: CASSHRTGAAGELFF
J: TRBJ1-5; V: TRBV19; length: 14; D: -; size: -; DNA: TGTGCCAGTAGTATTCAGGGGCCCAATCAGCCCCAGCATTTT; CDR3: CASSIQGPNQPQHF
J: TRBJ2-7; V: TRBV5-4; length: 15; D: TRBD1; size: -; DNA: TGTGCCAGCAGCACCGGGACAGGGGCGAGCTACGAGCAGTACTTC; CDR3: CASSTGTGASYEQYF
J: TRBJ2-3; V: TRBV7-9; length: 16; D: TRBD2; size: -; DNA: TGTGCCAGCAGCTTATCAGCGGGAGGGATCACAGATACGCAGTATTTT; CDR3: CASSLSAGGITDTQYF
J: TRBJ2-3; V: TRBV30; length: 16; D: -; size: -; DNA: TGTGCCTGGAGTGTAGAGTTAGCGAGGTACACAGATACGCAGTATTTT; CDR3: CAWSVELARYTDTQYF
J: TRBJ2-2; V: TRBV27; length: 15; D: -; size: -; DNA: TGTGCCAGCAGTTTCATAGCGCCGAACACCGGGGAGCTGTTTTTT; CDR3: CASSFIAPNTGELFF
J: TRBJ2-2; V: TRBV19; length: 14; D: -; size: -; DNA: TGTGCCAGTATGTTGAGGGAGAACACCGGGGAGCTGTTTTTT; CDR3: CASMLRENTGELFF
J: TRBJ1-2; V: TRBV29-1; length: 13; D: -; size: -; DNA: TGCAGCGTTCGAGGTATACTTAACTATGGCTACACCTTC; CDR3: CSVRGILNYGYTF
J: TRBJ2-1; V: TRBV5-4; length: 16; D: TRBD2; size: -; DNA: TGTGCCAGCAGCTTGGAACGGGAGGGCATCGAAAATGAGCAGTTCTTC; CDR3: CASSLEREGIENEQFF
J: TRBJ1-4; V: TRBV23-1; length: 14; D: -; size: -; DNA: TGCGCCAGCAGTCTCGGGGGTGAGAGTGAAAAACTGTTTTTT; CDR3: CASSLGGESEKLFF
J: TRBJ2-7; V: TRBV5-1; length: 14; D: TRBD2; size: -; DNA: TGCGCCAGCAGGAACGCCATCCTAGCGGGAGATATGTACTTC; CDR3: CASRNAILAGDMYF
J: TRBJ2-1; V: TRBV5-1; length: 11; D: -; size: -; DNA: TGCGCCAGCAGCTTTGGCCATGAGCAGTTCTTC; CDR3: CASSFGHEQFF
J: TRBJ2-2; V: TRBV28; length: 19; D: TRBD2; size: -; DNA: TGTGCCAGCAGTTTACCGGGACTAGCGGGAGGGCGGAACACCGGGGAGCTGTTTTTT; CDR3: CASSLPGLAGGRNTGELFF
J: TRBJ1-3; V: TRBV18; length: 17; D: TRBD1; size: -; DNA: TGTGCCAGCTCACGAAGGGGGACAGGCCCCTCTGGAAACACCATATATTTT; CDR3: CASSRRGTGPSGNTIYF
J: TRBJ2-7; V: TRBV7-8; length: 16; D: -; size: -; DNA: TGTGCCAGCAGCTTAGACAGGAGACCCAGTAACTACGAGCAGTACTTC; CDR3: CASSLDRRPSNYEQYF
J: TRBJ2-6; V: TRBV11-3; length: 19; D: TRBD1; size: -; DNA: TGTGCCAGCAGCTCGACCGTCGGGACAGCATACTCTGGGGCCAACGTCCTGACTTTC; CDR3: CASSSTVGTAYSGANVLTF
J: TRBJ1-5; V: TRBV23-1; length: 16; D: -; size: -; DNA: TGCGCCAGCAGGTTTTCCGGGAGGGTAGGCAATCAGCCCCAGCATTTT; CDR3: CASRFSGRVGNQPQHF
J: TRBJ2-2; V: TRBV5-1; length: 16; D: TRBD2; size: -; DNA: TGCGCCAGCAGCTTAGGACTAGCTGCGAACACCGGGGAGCTGTTTTTT; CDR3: CASSLGLAANTGELFF
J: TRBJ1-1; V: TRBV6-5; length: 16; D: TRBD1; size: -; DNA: TGTGCCAGCAGTTACTCCGACAGGGGGATGAACACTGAAGCTTTCTTT; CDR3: CASSYSDRGMNTEAFF
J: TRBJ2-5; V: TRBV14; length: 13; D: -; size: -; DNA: TGTGCCAGCGGTAAACAGGGCCAGGAGACCCAGTACTTC; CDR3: CASGKQGQETQYF
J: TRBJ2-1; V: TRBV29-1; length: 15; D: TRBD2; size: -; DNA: TGCAGCGTTGAAACCGGCCTAGCGGTCTACAATGAGCAGTTCTTC; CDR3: CSVETGLAVYNEQFF
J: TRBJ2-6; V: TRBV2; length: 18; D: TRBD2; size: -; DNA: TGTGCCAGCAGTGAATTTCTAGCGGGGGGGATCGGGGCCAACGTCCTGACTTTC; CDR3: CASSEFLAGGIGANVLTF